What follows are 9 T cell receptor beta chains derived from one specimen sequenced in a study of cytomegalovirus exposure and HLA in healthy donors. Vbeta (60) and Jbeta (13) primers were used in the PCR. Measured with immunoSEQ multiplex PCR; TCRdb has only the in-frame clones, and not every one. The sample shows about 300,000 clones, 70% to 90% of them seen only once. What was sequenced was PBMCs. The receptor set was obtained from a man in his forties in good health and CMV-seropositive.

The rearrangement uses TRBV5-6 and TRBJ2-7; TRBD1 matches 8 bases. The CDR3 consists of 15 residues. Germline V gene sequence: CDR1 SGHDT, CDR2 YYEEEE. The ends lost 4 bases at V and 5 bases at J; junction bases unmatched: 11. The CDR3: CASSLMSGQAHEQYF. The CDR3 DNA is TGTGCCAGCAGCCTCATGTCGGGACAGGCGCACGAGCAGTACTTC.

The chain combines TRBV28 with TRBJ2-3; D perhaps matches TRBD2 (5 bases). This CDR3 comprises 12 residues. Looked up from germline, CDR1 is MDHEN and CDR2 is SYDVKM. V lost 6 bases, J lost 6 bases, and 10 bases lay in between. CDR3 loop: CASSLRGDTQYF. CDR3 in DNA: TGTGCCAGCAGCCTACGGGGTGATACGCAGTATTTT.

This clone was seen once. The chain carries TRBV4-1 and TRBJ2-7, with TRBD1 identical over 8 bases. Trimming cost V 4 bases and J 2 bases; bases outside gene matches: 4. This CDR3 region has 14 residues. Germline V lookup: CDR1 MGHRA, CDR2 YSYEKL. The DNA for the CDR3 is TGCGCCAGCAGCCCGGGACAGGCACCCTACGAGCAGTACTTC. It yields the protein CASSPGQAPYEQYF.

The V and J genes are TRBV29-1 and TRBJ2-3; D might be TRBD2 (6 bases). Per the germline V gene, CDR1 is SQVTM and CDR2 is ANQGSEA. Trimming took 1 base from V and 0 from J, leaving 20 bases between them. The CDR3 runs to 18 residues. The CDR3 reads CSVEVGTGGRGSTDTQYF. For the CDR3, the DNA is TGCAGCGTTGAAGTGGGAACAGGTGGGCGGGGAAGCACAGATACGCAGTATTTT.

V is TRBV27 and J is TRBJ2-3, with 7 positions matching TRBD2. The CDR3 consists of 14 residues. J gave up 2 bases and V 6 bases, and 5 bases lay outside the gene matches. The germline gives CDR1 MNHEY, CDR2 SMNVEV (reference sequence). CDR3 in DNA: TGTGCCAGCAGAAGGGGACTAACCACAGATACGCAGTATTTT. Translation gives CASRRGLTTDTQYF.

This chain's CDR3 is CASSFRYTGELFF. The DNA for the CDR3 is TGTGCCAGCAGTTTCAGGTACACCGGGGAGCTGTTTTTT. The chain uses TRBV27 and TRBJ2-2; D uncertain. CDR3 length: 13 residues. Trimming cost V 3 bases and J 3 bases, with 5 bases left between them. CDR1 MNHEY and CDR2 SMNVEV come from the germline V gene (reference sequence).

J is TRBJ1-1 and V is TRBV9; 9 positions agree with TRBD1. V lost 3 bases, J lost 3 bases, and 12 bases stayed unmatched. Per the germline V gene, CDR1 is SGDLS and CDR2 is YYNGEE. This CDR3 has 17 residues. The CDR3 DNA is TGTGCCAGCAGCGCCCAGGCTAGGACAGGGGACGACACTGAAGCTTTCTTT. Protein: CASSAQARTGDDTEAFF.

This clone showed up just once. This chain uses TRBV10-1 with TRBJ2-4; D ambiguous. With 4 bases removed from V and 0 bases from J, the gap between germline ends came to 7 bases. The CDR3 has 14 residues. Germline V gene lookup returns CDR1 WNHNN and CDR2 SYGVQD (reference sequence). The CDR3 region is CASSGQIAKNIQYF. The CDR3 DNA is TGCGCCAGCAGTGGACAAATAGCCAAAAACATTCAGTACTTC.

The V gene is TRBV7-6, the J gene TRBJ2-7, with 8 bases that match TRBD1. This CDR3 contains 16 residues. Germline V gene sequence: CDR1 SGHVS, CDR2 FNYEAQ. V lost 2 bases to trimming and J lost 2 bases; unmatched junction nucleotides: 8. The CDR3 DNA follows: TGTGCCAGCAGCTTAATCCGACAGGGGATTCCCTACGAGCAGTACTTC. Translated, it gives CASSLIRQGIPYEQYF.